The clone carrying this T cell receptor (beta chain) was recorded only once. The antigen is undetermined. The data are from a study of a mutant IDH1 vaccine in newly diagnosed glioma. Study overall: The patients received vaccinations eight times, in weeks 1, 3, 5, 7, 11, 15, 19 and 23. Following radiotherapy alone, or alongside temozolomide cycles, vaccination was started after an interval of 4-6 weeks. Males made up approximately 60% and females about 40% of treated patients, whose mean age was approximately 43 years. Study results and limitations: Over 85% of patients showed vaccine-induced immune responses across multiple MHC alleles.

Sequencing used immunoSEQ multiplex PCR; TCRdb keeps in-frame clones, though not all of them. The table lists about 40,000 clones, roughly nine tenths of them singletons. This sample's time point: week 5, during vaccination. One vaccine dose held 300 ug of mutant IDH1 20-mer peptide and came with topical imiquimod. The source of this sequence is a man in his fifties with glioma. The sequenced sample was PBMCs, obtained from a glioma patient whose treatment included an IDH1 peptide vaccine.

CDR3 residues: CASSIDPGTRAEAFF. Here the CDR3 DNA reads TGTGCCAGTAGTATAGATCCCGGGACGAGGGCTGAAGCTTTCTTT. V usage is TRBV19 and J usage is TRBJ1-1; D may be TRBD1 (5 bases). Germline V gene data show CDR1 as LNHDA and CDR2 as SQIVND (reference sequence). This CDR3 comprises 15 residues. Trimming cost V 0 bases and J 6 bases, with 14 bases left between them.